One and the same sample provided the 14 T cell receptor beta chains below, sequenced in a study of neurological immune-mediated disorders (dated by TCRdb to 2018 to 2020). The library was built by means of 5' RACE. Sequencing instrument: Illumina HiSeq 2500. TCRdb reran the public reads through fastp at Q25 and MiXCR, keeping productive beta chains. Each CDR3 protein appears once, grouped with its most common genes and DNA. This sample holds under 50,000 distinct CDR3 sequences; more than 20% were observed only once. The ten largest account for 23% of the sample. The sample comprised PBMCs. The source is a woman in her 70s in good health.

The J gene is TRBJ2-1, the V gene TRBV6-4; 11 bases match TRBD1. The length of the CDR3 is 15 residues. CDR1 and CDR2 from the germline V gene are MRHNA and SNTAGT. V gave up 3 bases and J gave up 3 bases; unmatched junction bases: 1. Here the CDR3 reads CASSEGTGGYNEQFF. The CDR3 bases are TGTGCCAGCAGTGAGGGGACAGGGGGCTACAATGAGCAGTTCTTC.

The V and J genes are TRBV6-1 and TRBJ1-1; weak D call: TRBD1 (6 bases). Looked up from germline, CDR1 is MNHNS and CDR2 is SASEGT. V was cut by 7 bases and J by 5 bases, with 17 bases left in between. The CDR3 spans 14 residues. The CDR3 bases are TGTGCCAGCACCTCTCCGGGAGGGGGTACTGAAGCTTTCTTT. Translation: CASTSPGGGTEAFF.

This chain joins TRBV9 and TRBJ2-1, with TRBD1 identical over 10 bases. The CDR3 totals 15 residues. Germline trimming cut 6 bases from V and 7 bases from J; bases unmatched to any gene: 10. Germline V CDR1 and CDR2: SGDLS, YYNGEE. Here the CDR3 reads CASTIGGTGVNEQFF. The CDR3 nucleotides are TGTGCCAGCACCATAGGGGGGACAGGGGTTAATGAGCAGTTCTTC.

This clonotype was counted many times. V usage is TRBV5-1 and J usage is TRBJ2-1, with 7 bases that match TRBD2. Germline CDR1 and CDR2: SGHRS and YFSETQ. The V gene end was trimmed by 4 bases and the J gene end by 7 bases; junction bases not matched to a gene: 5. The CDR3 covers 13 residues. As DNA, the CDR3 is TGCGCCAGCAGCCCCGATAGCGGGAATGAGCAGTTCTTC. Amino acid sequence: CASSPDSGNEQFF.

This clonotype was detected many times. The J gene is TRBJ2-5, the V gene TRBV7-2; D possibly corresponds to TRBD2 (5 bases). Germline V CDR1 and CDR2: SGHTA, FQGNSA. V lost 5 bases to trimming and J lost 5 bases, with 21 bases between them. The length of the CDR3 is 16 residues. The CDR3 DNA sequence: TGTGCCAGCAGCCGGACTGACTACCCGGGTCACGAGACCCAGTACTTC. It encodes CASSRTDYPGHETQYF.

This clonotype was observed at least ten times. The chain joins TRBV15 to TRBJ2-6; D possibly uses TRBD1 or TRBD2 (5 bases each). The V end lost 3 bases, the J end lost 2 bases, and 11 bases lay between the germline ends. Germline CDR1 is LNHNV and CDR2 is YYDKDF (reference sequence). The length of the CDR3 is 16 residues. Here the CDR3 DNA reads TGTGCCACCAGCAGGGGGGAAGGGGCTGGGGCCAACGTCCTGACTTTC. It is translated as CATSRGEGAGANVLTF.

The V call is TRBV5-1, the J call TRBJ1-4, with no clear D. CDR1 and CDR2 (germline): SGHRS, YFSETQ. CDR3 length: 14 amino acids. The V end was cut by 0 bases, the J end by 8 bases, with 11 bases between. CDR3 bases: TGCGCCAGCAGCTTGGGCACGAAGACAGAAAAACTGTTTTTT. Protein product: CASSLGTKTEKLFF.

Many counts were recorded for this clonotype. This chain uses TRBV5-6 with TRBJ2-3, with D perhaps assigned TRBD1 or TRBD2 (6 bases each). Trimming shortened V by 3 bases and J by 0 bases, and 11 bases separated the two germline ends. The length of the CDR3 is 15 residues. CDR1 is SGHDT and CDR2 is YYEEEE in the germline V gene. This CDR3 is CASSWGAGSTDTQYF. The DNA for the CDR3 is TGTGCCAGCAGCTGGGGGGCAGGGAGCACAGATACGCAGTATTTT.

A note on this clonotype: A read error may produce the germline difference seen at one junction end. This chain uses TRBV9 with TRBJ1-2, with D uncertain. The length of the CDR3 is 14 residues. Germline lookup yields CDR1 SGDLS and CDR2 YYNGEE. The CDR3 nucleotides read TGTGCCAGCAGCTTGAGGACGGAGAACTATGGCTGCACCTTC. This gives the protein CASSLRTENYGCTF.

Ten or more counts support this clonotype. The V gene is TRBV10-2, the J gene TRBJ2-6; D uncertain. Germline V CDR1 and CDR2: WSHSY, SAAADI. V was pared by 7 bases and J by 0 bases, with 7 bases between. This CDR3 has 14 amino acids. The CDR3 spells CASTAPSGANVLTF. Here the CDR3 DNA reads TGCGCCAGCACCGCGCCCTCTGGGGCCAACGTCCTGACTTTC.

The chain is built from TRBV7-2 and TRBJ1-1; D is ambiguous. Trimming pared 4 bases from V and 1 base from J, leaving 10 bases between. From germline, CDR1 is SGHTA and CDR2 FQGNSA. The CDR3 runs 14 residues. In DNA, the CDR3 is TGTGCCAGCAGCTCCCAACGAGGGAACACTGAAGCTTTCTTT. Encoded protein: CASSSQRGNTEAFF. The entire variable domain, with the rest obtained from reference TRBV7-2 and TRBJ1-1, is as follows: GAGVSQSPSNKVTEKGKDVELRCDPISGHTALYWYRQSLGQGLEFLIYFQGNSAPDKSGLPSDRFSAERTGGSVSTLTIQRTQQEDSAVYLCASSSQRGNTEAFFGQGTRLTVV.

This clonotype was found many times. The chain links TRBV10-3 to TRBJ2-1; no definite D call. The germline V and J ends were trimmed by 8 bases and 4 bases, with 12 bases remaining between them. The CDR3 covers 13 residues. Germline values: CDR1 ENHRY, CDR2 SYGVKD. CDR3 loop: CAIFQTLYNEQFF. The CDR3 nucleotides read TGTGCCATCTTCCAGACACTATACAATGAGCAGTTCTTC.

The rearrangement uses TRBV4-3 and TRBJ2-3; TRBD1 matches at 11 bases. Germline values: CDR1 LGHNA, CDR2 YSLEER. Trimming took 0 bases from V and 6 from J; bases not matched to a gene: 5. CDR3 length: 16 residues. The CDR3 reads CASSQEGQGARDTQYF. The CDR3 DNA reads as TGCGCCAGCAGCCAAGAAGGACAGGGGGCGCGTGATACGCAGTATTTT.

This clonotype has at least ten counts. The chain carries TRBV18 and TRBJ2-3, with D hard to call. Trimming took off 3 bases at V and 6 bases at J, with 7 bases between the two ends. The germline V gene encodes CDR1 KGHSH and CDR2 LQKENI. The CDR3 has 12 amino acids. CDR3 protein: CASSPRRDTQYF. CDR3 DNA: TGTGCCAGCTCACCCCGTCGGGATACGCAGTATTTT.